Presented here are 26 T cell receptor beta chains from one specimen sequenced in a study of radiotherapy plus CTLA-4 blockade in lung cancer. The method was immunoSEQ multiplex PCR; TCRdb's version includes in-frame clones alone and lacks a portion of them. The sample has about 33,000 clones, about 81% seen once. The specimen comprised peripheral blood, sampled from a patient treated with radiotherapy plus ipilimumab. These receptors all come from a human donor with non-small cell lung cancer that progressed on radiotherapy plus ipilimumab.

The J gene is TRBJ1-1, the V gene TRBV28, with a tentative D call TRBD1 (6 bases). From germline, CDR1 is MDHEN and CDR2 SYDVKM. CDR3 length: 13 amino acids. V was clipped by 6 bases and J by 3 bases, with 11 bases between them. The CDR3 is CASSKQGYTEAFF. CDR3 DNA: TGTGCCAGCAGCAAACAGGGATACACTGAAGCTTTCTTT.

The V call is TRBV19, the J call TRBJ1-1; 9 bases fit TRBD1. CDR1 and CDR2 (germline): LNHDA, SQIVND (reference sequence). CDR3 length: 12 residues. After removal of 7 bases from V and 10 bases from J, the junction contained 7 bases not matched to a gene. The CDR3 DNA follows: TGTGCCAGTAAAGGGGACAGGGCTGGAGCTTTCTTT. Protein sequence: CASKGDRAGAFF.

The V and J genes are TRBV11-1 and TRBJ2-5; TRBD1 matches at 7 bases. The CDR3 has 15 amino acids. Germline V gene sequence: CDR1 SGHAT, CDR2 FQDESV (reference sequence). The trim removed 5 bases at V and 1 base at J, leaving 7 bases unmatched. The CDR3 DNA is TGTGCCAGCAGCCCAAGAGGACAGGCCCAAGAGACCCAGTACTTC. It yields the protein CASSPRGQAQETQYF.

The chain links TRBV9 to TRBJ1-2; 10 bases match TRBD1. Trimming took 8 bases from V and 8 from J; bases not matched to a gene: 12. This CDR3 has 14 residues. The germline CDR1 and CDR2 sequences are SGDLS and YYNGEE. The CDR3 sequence is CARGGDRGLGGYTF. CDR3 bases: TGTGCCAGGGGGGGGGACAGGGGATTGGGGGGCTACACCTTC.

The J gene is TRBJ2-5, the V gene TRBV18; no firm D call. The CDR3 spans 15 residues. Germline V gives CDR1 KGHSH, CDR2 LQKENI. Trimming took 3 bases from V and 3 from J, leaving 14 bases between them. This chain's CDR3 is CASSPSTGSEETQYF. CDR3 DNA sequence: TGTGCCAGCTCACCGAGTACGGGTTCCGAAGAGACCCAGTACTTC.

The chain employs TRBV28 and TRBJ1-6; the D gene is possibly TRBD1 (5 bases). V dropped 5 bases and J dropped 4 bases, with 9 bases sitting between them. CDR1 is MDHEN and CDR2 is SYDVKM in the germline V gene. There are 14 residues in the CDR3. The CDR3 sequence is CASSLRQYNSPLHF. The CDR3 coding sequence is TGTGCCAGCAGTCTCCGACAGTATAATTCACCCCTCCACTTT. The complete variable domain, with remaining parts taken from reference TRBV28 and TRBJ1-6, reads DVKVTQSSRYLVKRTGEKVFLECVQDMDHENMFWYRQDPGLGLRLIYFSYDVKMKEKGDIPEGYSVSREKKERFSLILESASTNQTSMYLCASSLRQYNSPLHFGNGTRLTVT.

This clone occurred once. The chain uses TRBV28 and TRBJ1-5; D unclear. The CDR3 has 15 residues. Germline CDR1 MDHEN, CDR2 SYDVKM. Trimming took off 2 bases at V and 3 bases at J, with 11 bases between the two ends. CDR3 bases: TGTGCCAGCAGTTTAGTCGGGGTCCCCAATCAGCCCCAGCATTTT. Translated, it gives CASSLVGVPNQPQHF. Full variable domain (missing parts from reference TRBV28 and TRBJ1-5): DVKVTQSSRYLVKRTGEKVFLECVQDMDHENMFWYRQDPGLGLRLIYFSYDVKMKEKGDIPEGYSVSREKKERFSLILESASTNQTSMYLCASSLVGVPNQPQHFGDGTRLSIL.

The CDR3 DNA reads TGTGCCAGTAGAAGGGCCGGGACAGGATATGCCATGAACACTGAAGCTTTCTTT. Its translation is CASRRAGTGYAMNTEAFF. V is TRBV19 and J is TRBJ1-1; 8 nucleotides align to TRBD1. Trimming at V came to 6 bases and at J to 0 bases, leaving 15 bases not matched to a gene. Germline lookup yields CDR1 LNHDA and CDR2 SQIVND (reference sequence). There are 18 residues in the CDR3.

The rearrangement links TRBV7-2 to TRBJ2-4; maybe TRBD1 (5 bases). The germline V and J ends were trimmed by 5 bases and 7 bases, with 12 bases remaining between them. The CDR3 is 13 amino acids. Germline CDR1 SGHTA, CDR2 FQGNSA. The CDR3 reads CASSVDRNNIQYF. The DNA for the CDR3 is TGTGCCAGCAGCGTCGACAGAAATAACATTCAGTACTTC.

In its sample, this clone was seen a few times. The gene calls are TRBV11-2 and TRBJ1-1, with TRBD1 matching 9 bases. Germline loops: CDR1 SGHAT, CDR2 FQNNGV. V was pared by 5 bases and J by 5 bases, with 6 bases of the junction left unmatched. The CDR3 totals 14 residues. CDR3 protein: CASSIQGAGTEAFF. CDR3 DNA: TGTGCCAGCAGCATACAGGGGGCTGGGACTGAAGCTTTCTTT.

In the case of this clone: An end of the junction differs from the germline gene, which may be a read error. The rearrangement joins TRBV7-9 to TRBJ1-2, with D maybe TRBD1 (6 bases). CDR1 is SEHNR and CDR2 is FQNEAQ in the germline V gene (reference sequence). This CDR3 has 15 amino acids. Here the CDR3 DNA reads TGTGCCGGCAGCTTTGAGGGCAGGGGAAGGAATGGCTACACCTTC. Residues: CAGSFEGRGRNGYTF.

The chain recombines TRBV7-9 with TRBJ2-7, with TRBD1 as a possible D gene (5 bases). V lost 6 bases, J lost 4 bases, and 16 bases lay in between. This CDR3 is built from 14 residues. Per the germline V gene, CDR1 is SEHNR and CDR2 is FQNEAQ (reference sequence). CDR3 nucleotide sequence: TGTGCCAGCAGTTACCGGACATCCCCTTACGAGCAGTACTTC. It codes for CASSYRTSPYEQYF. Full variable domain (rest looked up from reference TRBV7-9 and TRBJ2-7): DTGVSQNPRHKITKRGQNVTFRCDPISEHNRLYWYRQTLGQGPEFLTYFQNEAQLEKSRLLSDRFSAERPKGSFSTLEIQRTEQGDSAMYLCASSYRTSPYEQYFGPGTRLTVT.

This rearrangement joins TRBV5-4 to TRBJ1-2; 11 bases match TRBD1. This CDR3 contains 19 residues. The junction had 15 bases not matched to a gene; V was cut back by 3 bases and J by 2 bases. Looked up from germline, CDR1 is SGHNT and CDR2 is YYREEE (reference sequence). CDR3 amino acids: CASSSGGTGGSTFNYGYTF. As DNA, the CDR3 is TGTGCCAGCAGCTCAGGGGGGACAGGGGGTTCTACCTTCAACTATGGCTACACCTTC.

This rearrangement joins TRBV7-9 to TRBJ2-7, with 7 bases lining up with TRBD1. This CDR3 spans 14 amino acids. Germline loops: CDR1 SEHNR, CDR2 FQNEAQ (reference sequence). J was trimmed by 3 bases and V by 5 bases; bases with no gene match: 7. CDR3 loop: CASSHGDRVYEQYF. The CDR3 bases are TGTGCCAGCAGCCACGGCGACAGGGTCTACGAGCAGTACTTC. Variable domain in full (rest from reference TRBV7-9 and TRBJ2-7): DTGVSQNPRHKITKRGQNVTFRCDPISEHNRLYWYRQTLGQGPEFLTYFQNEAQLEKSRLLSDRFSAERPKGSFSTLEIQRTEQGDSAMYLCASSHGDRVYEQYFGPGTRLTVT.

Note on this clone: Compared with germline, one end of the junction differs, possibly owing to a read error. Other DNA sequences in this specimen translate into the identical CDR3. The V and J genes are TRBV4-3 and TRBJ2-7; tentative D call: TRBD2 (6 bases). The CDR3 is 14 amino acids. The germline V gene encodes CDR1 LGHNA and CDR2 YSLEER. CDR3 sequence (DNA): TGCGCCAGCAGCCCGGGACTCGGCCCTTACGAGCAGTACTTT. It yields the protein CASSPGLGPYEQYF.

This chain uses TRBV7-9 with TRBJ1-5; 8 bases are shared with TRBD1. The CDR3 spans 15 residues. CDR1 SEHNR and CDR2 FQNEAQ come from the germline V gene (reference sequence). V shed 1 base and J 6 bases; nucleotides not matched to a gene: 5. The chain's CDR3 is CASSLDAGGFQPQHF. The CDR3 DNA reads as TGTGCCAGCAGCTTAGACGCAGGGGGCTTTCAGCCCCAGCATTTT.

The chain joins TRBV18 to TRBJ2-3; TRBD2 matches at 8 bases. CDR3 length: 15 amino acids. The J segment lost 5 bases and the V segment lost 2 bases, leaving 6 bases of the junction unmatched. Germline V gene sequence: CDR1 KGHSH, CDR2 LQKENI. CDR3 region: CASSPSGGWVDTQYF. The CDR3 region has the DNA TGTGCCAGCTCACCAAGCGGGGGCTGGGTAGATACGCAGTATTTT.

The chain carries TRBV15 and TRBJ2-3; D may be TRBD2 (6 bases). The CDR3 extends over 14 amino acids. From germline, CDR1 is LNHNV and CDR2 YYDKDF (reference sequence). V lost 3 bases to trimming and J lost 2 bases, with 9 bases between them. The CDR3 protein is CATSSRTITDTQYF. CDR3 DNA sequence: TGTGCCACCAGCAGCCGGACTATCACAGATACGCAGTATTTT. The full variable domain, its missing parts supplied by reference TRBV15 and TRBJ2-3, is DAMVIQNPRYQVTQFGKPVTLSCSQTLNHNVMYWYQQKSSQAPKLLFHYYDKDFNNEADTPDNFQSRRPNTSFCFLDIRSPGLGDTAMYLCATSSRTITDTQYFGPGTRLTVL.

The chain joins TRBV9 to TRBJ1-2, with D possibly being TRBD1 (5 bases). The CDR3 covers 15 residues. Deletions cut 0 bases from V and 5 bases from J, with 14 bases between. Germline lookup yields CDR1 SGDLS and CDR2 YYNGEE. The CDR3 sequence is CASSVADTGAYGYTF. The CDR3, as DNA: TGTGCCAGCAGCGTAGCCGACACTGGGGCGTATGGCTACACCTTC.

This clone occurred a few times. The chain is built from TRBV14 and TRBJ2-7, with a tentative D call TRBD2 (6 bases). The CDR3 runs 15 residues. Germline V gene lookup returns CDR1 SGHDN and CDR2 FVKESK. Trimming pared 1 base from V and 2 bases from J, leaving 12 bases between. The CDR3 here is CASSQGGTVTYEQYF. For the CDR3, the DNA is TGTGCCAGCAGCCAAGGGGGGACTGTCACCTACGAGCAGTACTTC.

In DNA, the CDR3 is TGTGCCAGCAGCCCGGGACAGAACACTGAAGCTTTCTTT. Amino acid sequence: CASSPGQNTEAFF. The V call is TRBV14, the J call TRBJ1-1; TRBD1 might be the D (6 bases). The length of the CDR3 is 13 residues. Trimming removed 4 bases from V and 1 base from J, with 7 bases in between. Germline V gives CDR1 SGHDN, CDR2 FVKESK.

The genes are TRBV9 and TRBJ1-2, with 9 bases aligning to TRBD1. The CDR3 contains 14 residues. V shed 3 bases, J shed 6 bases, and the junction held 6 bases outside the gene matches. Germline lookup yields CDR1 SGDLS and CDR2 YYNGEE. The CDR3 sequence is CASSDPGTGNGYTF. The CDR3 region has the DNA TGTGCCAGCAGCGACCCCGGGACAGGGAATGGCTACACCTTC.

The chain links TRBV18 to TRBJ2-7, with a possible D match to TRBD1 (6 bases). The V gene's germline CDR1 is KGHSH and CDR2 LQKENI. This CDR3 is built from 13 residues. V was pared by 6 bases and J by 3 bases, with 12 bases between. CDR3 region: CASSRTVDYEQYF. The CDR3 DNA follows: TGTGCCAGCTCGCGGACAGTTGACTACGAGCAGTACTTC. Supplemented by reference TRBV18 and TRBJ2-7, the full variable domain reads NAGVMQNPRHLVRRRGQEARLRCSPMKGHSHVYWYRQLPEEGLKFMVYLQKENIIDESGMPKERFSAEFPKEGPSILRIQQVVRGDSAAYFCASSRTVDYEQYFGPGTRLTVT.

The chain employs TRBV27 and TRBJ2-2, with 15 bases that match TRBD2. This CDR3 is 19 amino acids long. V shed 7 bases and J 3 bases; nucleotides not matched to a gene: 12. The germline CDR1 and CDR2 sequences are MNHEY and SMNVEV (reference sequence). The CDR3 DNA follows: TGTGCCAGCACCGCCCTTGGACTAGCGGGGGGGCAAGACACCGGGGAGCTGTTTTTT. Translation gives CASTALGLAGGQDTGELFF.

The chain joins TRBV28 to TRBJ1-1, with 7 bases identical to TRBD1. Germline CDR1 MDHEN, CDR2 SYDVKM. The CDR3 runs 16 residues. V lost 2 bases, J lost 0 bases, and 6 bases stayed unmatched. The CDR3 DNA sequence: TGTGCCAGCAGTTTACGGACAGGAGTGATGAACACTGAAGCTTTCTTT. It translates to CASSLRTGVMNTEAFF.

The chain is built from TRBV7-2 and TRBJ1-2; TRBD1 agrees at 11 bases. The CDR3 spans 16 residues. CDR1 and CDR2 (germline): SGHTA, FQGNSA. Trimming cost V 5 bases and J 3 bases; bases outside gene matches: 8. The CDR3 coding sequence is TGTGCCAGCAGCCAAGACAGGACAGGGGGCTACTATGGCTACACCTTC. It is translated as CASSQDRTGGYYGYTF.